Each of the 30 T cell receptor beta chains below was sequenced from the same sample in a study of blood T cell repertoires in COVID-19. Only in-frame clones appear in the TCRdb table, and some are missing; sequencing was by immunoSEQ multiplex PCR. The data contain over 90,000 clones, roughly 79% of them seen just once; the ten biggest clones take up around 4.7%. Sequencing was done on a sample of peripheral blood. The receptors here all came from a man older than 75 with COVID-19, enrolled during active disease.

The chain couples TRBV7-2 to TRBJ2-7; 14 nucleotides align to TRBD2. The CDR3 length is 18 residues. After removal of 4 bases from V and 5 bases from J, the junction contained 13 bases not matched to a gene. The V gene's germline CDR1 is SGHTA and CDR2 FQGNSA. DNA of the CDR3: TGTGCCAGCAGCTCCCAATCCCTTGGACTAGCGGGGGGCCACGAGCAGTACTTC. This gives the protein CASSSQSLGLAGGHEQYF.

The chain employs TRBV7-6 and TRBJ1-1; possible D gene TRBD1, 6 bases. The V gene lost 1 base and the J gene lost 1 base, with 10 bases spanning the gap. Per the germline V gene, CDR1 is SGHVS and CDR2 is FNYEAQ. The CDR3 is 15 amino acids. The CDR3 DNA is TGTGCCAGCAGCTTAGTCGAAGGGGGGAACACTGAAGCTTTCTTT. Encoded protein: CASSLVEGGNTEAFF.

V gene TRBV6-2 or TRBV6-3 combines with J gene TRBJ2-5; 9 bases match TRBD2. CDR1 and CDR2 (germline): MNHEY, SVGEGT. V was pared by 2 bases and J by 2 bases, with 6 bases of the junction left unmatched. The CDR3 totals 16 residues. CDR3 in amino acids: CASSYDSGGLQETQYF. CDR3 bases: TGTGCCAGCAGTTACGATAGCGGGGGCCTTCAAGAGACCCAGTACTTC.

In this sample, this clone turned up once. V is TRBV11-2 and J is TRBJ1-1; D gene unclear. Germline V gene sequence: CDR1 SGHAT, CDR2 FQNNGV. The CDR3 extends over 13 amino acids. V shed 1 base and J shed 4 bases, with 7 bases lying between them. The CDR3 is CASSLVRPTEAFF. Written as DNA, the CDR3 is TGTGCCAGCAGCTTAGTGCGCCCCACTGAAGCTTTCTTT. Complete variable domain (other parts from reference TRBV11-2 and TRBJ1-1): EAGVAQSPRYKIIEKRQSVAFWCNPISGHATLYWYQQILGQGPKLLIQFQNNGVVDDSQLPKDRFSAERLKGVDSTLKIQPAKLEDSAVYLCASSLVRPTEAFFGQGTRLTVV.

The V gene is TRBV2, the J gene TRBJ1-5; TRBD1 is a possible D gene (6 bases). V was trimmed by 5 bases and J by 6 bases, leaving 11 bases between them. This CDR3 region has 13 residues. Germline CDR1 is SNHLY and CDR2 is FYNNEI. The CDR3 nucleotides are TGTGCCAGCAGTTTGACAGGATCTCAGCCCCAGCATTTT. Its translation is CASSLTGSQPQHF.

The chain has TRBV5-8 and TRBJ2-1, with 7 bases fitting TRBD2. The CDR3 spans 13 residues. Losses at the gene ends were 8 bases for V and 10 bases for J; bases not matched to a gene: 12. Germline V gives CDR1 SGHTS, CDR2 YDEGEE. CDR3: CARRKRGVHEQFF. Here the CDR3 DNA reads TGTGCCAGGAGGAAACGGGGGGTCCACGAGCAGTTCTTC.

A note on this clone: One end of the junction is discordant with germline, which a read error may explain. The V gene is TRBV7-7, the J gene TRBJ2-5; 10 bases map to TRBD1. The CDR3 contains 14 residues. Germline assignment: CDR1 SSHAT and CDR2 FNYEAQ (reference sequence). The CDR3 loop reads CASSRGQGIETQYF. The CDR3 nucleotides are TGTGCTAGCAGCCGGGGACAGGGGATAGAGACCCAGTACTTC.

This clone appeared once. The chain couples TRBV5-4 to TRBJ1-2; D gene unclear. The CDR3 loop spans 15 amino acids. Germline assignment: CDR1 SGHNT and CDR2 YYREEE (reference sequence). Deletions cut 4 bases from V and 4 bases from J, with 17 bases between. The CDR3 region is CASSPAGQWVYGYTF. In DNA, the CDR3 is TGTGCCAGCAGCCCGGCGGGCCAGTGGGTCTATGGCTACACCTTC.

This clone occurred a few times. V usage is TRBV4-2 and J usage is TRBJ1-2; TRBD1 is a possible D gene (5 bases). In germline, CDR1 is LGHNA, CDR2 YNFKEQ. Trimming stripped 0 bases from V and 2 bases from J, with 13 bases between. The CDR3 is 16 amino acids. DNA for the CDR3: TGTGCCAGCAGCCAAGATTTCCGGGGGTTCAACTATGGCTACACCTTC. It codes for CASSQDFRGFNYGYTF.

The chain recombines TRBV10-3 with TRBJ1-3, with TRBD1 matching 7 bases. The junction had 9 bases not matched to a gene; V was cut back by 11 bases and J by 2 bases. Germline V lookup: CDR1 ENHRY, CDR2 SYGVKD. CDR3 size: 14 residues. CDR3 DNA sequence: TGTGCCGTTGGACAGGTAGGAGCTGGAAACACCATATATTTT. Its protein is CAVGQVGAGNTIYF.

This CDR3 reads CASSPRTGEYNEQFF. The CDR3 region has the DNA TGTGCCAGCAGTCCCCGGACAGGGGAATACAATGAGCAGTTCTTC. This chain connects TRBV25-1 to TRBJ2-1, with TRBD1 matching 9 bases. The V gene's germline CDR1 is MGHDK and CDR2 SYGVNS. The ends lost 5 bases at V and 4 bases at J; junction bases unmatched: 6. This CDR3 region has 15 residues.

The chain combines TRBV28 with TRBJ1-4; TRBD1 might be the D (5 bases). The ends were cut back, 3 bases at V and 7 bases at J, with 15 bases in the middle. Germline loops: CDR1 MDHEN, CDR2 SYDVKM. The CDR3 is 15 amino acids. Written as DNA, the CDR3 is TGTGCCAGCAGTTTCAAGGCAGGGTGGGCTGAAAAACTGTTTTTT. Protein: CASSFKAGWAEKLFF.

The gene calls are TRBV30 and TRBJ1-2, with 7 bases that match TRBD1. V shed 2 bases and J 3 bases; nucleotides not matched to a gene: 6. Germline V gene data show CDR1 as GTSNPN and CDR2 as SVGIG (reference sequence). This CDR3 has 14 residues. CDR3 amino acids: CAWSPRQGDYGYTF. The CDR3 nucleotides are TGTGCCTGGAGTCCCCGCCAGGGGGACTATGGCTACACCTTC.

This clone occurred a few times. The J gene is TRBJ2-7, the V gene TRBV28, with TRBD1 identical over 7 bases. The CDR3 runs 13 residues. Germline CDR1 is MDHEN and CDR2 is SYDVKM. The junction had 2 bases not matched to a gene; V was cut back by 6 bases and J by 0 bases. The CDR3 nucleotides are TGTGCCAGCAGAAGGGGGCGCTCCTACGAGCAGTACTTC. Its protein is CASRRGRSYEQYF.

V is TRBV4-1 and J is TRBJ2-6; D gene uncertain. V lost 0 bases and J 5 bases, leaving 11 bases between the germline ends. CDR1 is MGHRA, CDR2 YSYEKL, per germline. The CDR3 contains 16 residues. CDR3 residues: CASSQDLAPRANVLTF. The CDR3 DNA reads as TGCGCCAGCAGCCAAGATTTGGCCCCGAGGGCCAACGTCCTGACTTTC.

This chain links TRBV9 with TRBJ2-3; D perhaps matches TRBD2 (5 bases). Germline V gene sequence: CDR1 SGDLS, CDR2 YYNGEE. This CDR3 is 13 amino acids long. The V and J ends lost 5 bases and 1 base respectively, with 8 bases between them. The CDR3 DNA sequence: TGTGCCAGCAGTCCACTAGGCACAGATACGCAGTATTTT. It yields the protein CASSPLGTDTQYF.

The genes are TRBV7-3 and TRBJ2-1, with TRBD1 as a possible D gene (6 bases). V was cut by 2 bases and J by 8 bases, with 16 bases left in between. Germline V gene sequence: CDR1 SGHTA, CDR2 FQGTGA. The CDR3 sequence is 15 residues long. CDR3 sequence (DNA): TGTGCCAGCAGCTTAGATCAGTTCAGGGGCGATGAGCAGTTCTTC. Translating it yields CASSLDQFRGDEQFF.

The genes are TRBV5-1 and TRBJ2-1, with 8 bases matching TRBD1. The CDR3 runs to 15 residues. In germline, CDR1 is SGHRS, CDR2 YFSETQ. With 4 bases clipped from V and 3 bases from J, the junction kept 6 bases outside the gene matches. As DNA, the CDR3 is TGCGCCAGCAGCGAATCCGGGACAGGCTACAATGAGCAGTTCTTC. The encoded protein is CASSESGTGYNEQFF.

The chain combines TRBV30 with TRBJ1-1; D uncertain. The CDR3 is 13 amino acids. The ends were cut back, 0 bases at V and 0 bases at J, with 5 bases in the middle. Germline V gives CDR1 GTSNPN, CDR2 SVGIG (reference sequence). The CDR3 DNA reads as TGTGCCTGGAGTGTCCGGGTGAACACTGAAGCTTTCTTT. It encodes CAWSVRVNTEAFF.

The CDR3 sequence is CASSLEPGAYEQYF. CDR3 bases: TGTGCCAGCAGCTTAGAGCCCGGAGCCTACGAGCAGTACTTC. The V call is TRBV7-3, the J call TRBJ2-7; D unclear. Germline lookup yields CDR1 SGHTA and CDR2 FQGTGA. This CDR3 spans 14 amino acids. The germline V and J ends were trimmed by 2 bases and 2 bases, with 10 bases remaining between them.

The genes are TRBV5-1 and TRBJ2-7; 7 bases are shared with TRBD1. Germline CDR1 SGHRS, CDR2 YFSETQ. The CDR3 extends over 14 amino acids. V lost 2 bases and J lost 2; bases outside the gene matches: 4. The CDR3: CASSLWDRAYEQYF. The CDR3 region has the DNA TGCGCCAGCAGCTTATGGGACAGAGCCTACGAGCAGTACTTC.

For this clone: Other DNA sequences in this specimen translate into the identical CDR3. The rearrangement joins TRBV6-5 to TRBJ2-7; 7 positions match TRBD1. Germline V CDR1 and CDR2: MNHEY, SVGAGI. V was pared by 2 bases and J by 4 bases, with 8 bases of the junction left unmatched. CDR3 length equals 15 residues. The CDR3 loop reads CASSYLRTGEYEQYF. The CDR3 nucleotides are TGTGCCAGCAGTTACCTTCGGACAGGAGAGTACGAGCAGTACTTC.

This clone was recorded only once. The chain joins TRBV19 to TRBJ1-2; D remains ambiguous. CDR3 size: 17 residues. Trimming shortened V by 6 bases and J by 1 base, and 21 bases separated the two germline ends. Germline V gene sequence: CDR1 LNHDA, CDR2 SQIVND (reference sequence). This chain's CDR3 is CASSPPFGTMNNYGYTF. In nucleotides, the CDR3 is TGTGCCAGTAGCCCGCCCTTTGGCACAATGAATAACTATGGCTACACCTTC.

The chain has TRBV14 and TRBJ2-5; D not certain. CDR3 length: 12 residues. The germline V gene has CDR1 SGHDN and CDR2 FVKESK. The V and J ends lost 1 base and 6 bases respectively, with 6 bases between them. CDR3 bases: TGTGCCAGCAGCCAAGCAGGTCAGACCCAGTACTTC. Its translation: CASSQAGQTQYF.

The chain combines TRBV9 with TRBJ1-6; weak D call: TRBD1 (6 bases). Looked up from germline, CDR1 is SGDLS and CDR2 is YYNGEE. The length of the CDR3 is 16 residues. V lost 4 bases to trimming and J lost 7 bases, with 18 bases between them. CDR3 region: CASSLGAGASNSPLHF. Here the CDR3 DNA reads TGTGCCAGCAGCCTAGGGGCAGGGGCTTCAAATTCACCCCTCCACTTT.

The chain joins TRBV4-3 to TRBJ1-5; D gene ambiguous. The length of the CDR3 is 15 residues. Germline values: CDR1 LGHNA, CDR2 YSLEER. V dropped 2 bases and J dropped 5 bases, with 13 bases sitting between them. Here the CDR3 reads CASSQRVGGDQPQHF. In DNA form, the CDR3 reads TGCGCCAGCAGCCAACGAGTGGGTGGAGATCAGCCCCAGCATTTT.

This rearrangement joins TRBV9 to TRBJ1-1; D is unresolved. Germline V gene lookup returns CDR1 SGDLS and CDR2 YYNGEE. Trimming took 2 bases from V and 6 from J, leaving 8 bases between them. This CDR3 spans 12 amino acids. The CDR3 protein is CASSVSESEAFF. The CDR3 bases are TGTGCCAGCAGCGTGTCGGAGTCTGAAGCTTTCTTT.

The rearrangement links TRBV19 to TRBJ1-2; the D gene is possibly TRBD1 (6 bases). Per germline, CDR1 LNHDA and CDR2 SQIVND (reference sequence). The CDR3 is 15 residues long. The V and J ends lost 9 bases and 4 bases respectively, with 21 bases between them. CDR3 sequence reads: CASVIRGGRPYGYTF. For the CDR3, the DNA is TGTGCCAGCGTTATTCGGGGGGGGCGCCCCTATGGCTACACCTTC. The entire variable domain, with the rest obtained from reference TRBV19 and TRBJ1-2, is as follows: DGGITQSPKYLFRKEGQNVTLSCEQNLNHDAMYWYRQDPGQGLRLIYYSQIVNDFQKGDIAEGYSVSREKKESFPLTVTSAQKNPTAFYLCASVIRGGRPYGYTFGSGTRLTVV.

The V call is TRBV4-1, the J call TRBJ2-1; 13 nucleotides match TRBD2. Trimming at V came to 1 base and at J to 3 bases, leaving 9 bases not matched to a gene. In germline, CDR1 is MGHRA, CDR2 YSYEKL. The CDR3 has 19 amino acids. The CDR3: CASSQVRLAGGKIYNEQFF. As DNA, the CDR3 is TGCGCCAGCAGCCAAGTGAGACTAGCGGGGGGCAAAATCTACAATGAGCAGTTCTTC.

The chain recombines TRBV28 with TRBJ2-7; 13 bases agree with TRBD2. V lost 2 bases and J lost 3; bases outside the gene matches: 10. CDR1 is MDHEN, CDR2 SYDVKM, per germline. This CDR3 comprises 18 residues. The CDR3 bases are TGTGCCAGCAGTTTACAACGAGTCGGGACTAGCGGGAACTACGAGCAGTACTTC. Encoded protein: CASSLQRVGTSGNYEQYF.